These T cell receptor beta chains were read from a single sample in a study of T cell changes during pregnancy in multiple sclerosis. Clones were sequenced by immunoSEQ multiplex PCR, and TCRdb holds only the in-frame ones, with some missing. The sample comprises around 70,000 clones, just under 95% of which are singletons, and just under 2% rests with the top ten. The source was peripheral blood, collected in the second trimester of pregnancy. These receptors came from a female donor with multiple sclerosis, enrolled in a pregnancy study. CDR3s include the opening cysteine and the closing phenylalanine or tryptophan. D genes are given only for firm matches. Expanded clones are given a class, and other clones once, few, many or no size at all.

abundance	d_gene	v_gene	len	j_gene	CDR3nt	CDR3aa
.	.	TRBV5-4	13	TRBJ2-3	TGTGCCAGCAGCTTCTCCTACACAGATACGCAGTATTTT	CASSFSYTDTQYF
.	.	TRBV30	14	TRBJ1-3	TGTGCCTGGAGTCGACAGTACTCTGGAAACACCATATATTTT	CAWSRQYSGNTIYF
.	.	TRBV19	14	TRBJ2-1	TGTGCCAGTAGCACCTTGTCGGGGTACAATGAGCAGTTCTTC	CASSTLSGYNEQFF
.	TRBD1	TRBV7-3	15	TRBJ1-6	TGTGCCAGCAGCGCCAGGGGGAGGTATAATTCACCCCTCCACTTT	CASSARGRYNSPLHF
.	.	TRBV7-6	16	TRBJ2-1	TGTGCCAGCAGCTTAGCGCAGATGGTTTTGGAGGGTGAGCAGTTCTTC	CASSLAQMVLEGEQFF
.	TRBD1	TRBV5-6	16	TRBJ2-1	TGTGCCAGCAGCTTGGAATGGGGGACAGTTTACAATGAGCAGTTCTTC	CASSLEWGTVYNEQFF
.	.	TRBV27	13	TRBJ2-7	TGTGCCAGCAGTATGGGACAAGGCTACGAGCAGTACTTC	CASSMGQGYEQYF
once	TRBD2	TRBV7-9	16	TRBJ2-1	TGTGCCAGCAGCTTAACTAGCGCTCAATTCTACAATGAGCAGTTCTTC	CASSLTSAQFYNEQFF
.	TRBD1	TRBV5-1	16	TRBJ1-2	TGCGCCAGCAGCCCTGATCGGGACAGGGCGAACTATGGCTACACCTTC	CASSPDRDRANYGYTF
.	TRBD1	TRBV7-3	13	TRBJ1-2	TGTGCCAGCAGCAACGACAGGGGGCTCGGCTACACCTTC	CASSNDRGLGYTF